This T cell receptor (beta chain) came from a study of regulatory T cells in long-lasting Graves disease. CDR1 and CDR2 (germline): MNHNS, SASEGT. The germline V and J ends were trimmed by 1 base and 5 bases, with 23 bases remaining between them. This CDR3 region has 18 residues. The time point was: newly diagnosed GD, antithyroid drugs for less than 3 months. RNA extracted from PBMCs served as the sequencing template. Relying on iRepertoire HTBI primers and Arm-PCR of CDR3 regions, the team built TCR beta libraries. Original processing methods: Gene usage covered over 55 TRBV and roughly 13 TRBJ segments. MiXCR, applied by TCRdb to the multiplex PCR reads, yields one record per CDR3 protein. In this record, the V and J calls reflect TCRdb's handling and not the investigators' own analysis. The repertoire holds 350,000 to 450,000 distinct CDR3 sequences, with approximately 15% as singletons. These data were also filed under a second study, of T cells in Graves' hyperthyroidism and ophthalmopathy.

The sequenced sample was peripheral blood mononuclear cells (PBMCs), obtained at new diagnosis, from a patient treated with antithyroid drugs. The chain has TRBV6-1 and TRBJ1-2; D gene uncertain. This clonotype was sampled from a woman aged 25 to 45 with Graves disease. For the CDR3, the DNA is TGTGCCAGCAGTGAAGGACTTATTAGGGCAGGCCGACGTTATGGCTACACCTTC. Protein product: CASSEGLIRAGRRYGYTF.